What follows are 18 T cell receptor beta chains derived from one specimen sequenced in a study of cytomegalovirus exposure and HLA in healthy donors. Sequenced by immunoSEQ multiplex PCR; TCRdb stores in-frame clones only, minus some. The sample includes 200,000 or so clones, more than 65% of them seen just once. Sequenced sample: PBMCs. These receptors were taken from a woman aged 30 to 39 in good health and CMV-seropositive.

The chain uses TRBV9 and TRBJ1-3; weak D call: TRBD1 (5 bases). The CDR3 length is 15 residues. The V end lost 0 bases, the J end lost 2 bases, and 9 bases lay between the germline ends. Germline V gene data show CDR1 as SGDLS and CDR2 as YYNGEE. CDR3 region: CASSVGQGTGNTIYF. CDR3 nucleotide sequence: TGTGCCAGCAGCGTAGGGCAGGGCACTGGAAACACCATATATTTT.

The chain recombines TRBV15 with TRBJ2-7; 14 bases match TRBD2. The ends lost 10 bases at V and 3 bases at J; junction bases unmatched: 11. Germline lookup yields CDR1 LNHNV and CDR2 YYDKDF (reference sequence). The CDR3 covers 16 residues. The CDR3: CAIPGTSGRQIYEQYF. DNA of the CDR3: TGTGCCATTCCCGGGACTAGCGGGAGACAGATCTACGAGCAGTACTTC.

V gene TRBV4-1 combines with J gene TRBJ1-1, with 10 positions matching TRBD1. The CDR3 contains 18 residues. The ends lost 0 bases at V and 0 bases at J; junction bases unmatched: 7. CDR1 and CDR2 (germline): MGHRA, YSYEKL. Here the CDR3 reads CASSQERDRGLLNTEAFF. The CDR3 coding sequence is TGCGCCAGCAGCCAAGAGAGGGACAGGGGCCTCTTGAACACTGAAGCTTTCTTT.

The J gene is TRBJ1-1, the V gene TRBV27; TRBD1 agrees at 10 bases. This CDR3 has 14 amino acids. CDR1 is MNHEY, CDR2 SMNVEV, per germline (reference sequence). V gave up 5 bases and J gave up 8 bases; unmatched junction bases: 8. For the CDR3, the DNA is TGTGCCAGCAGTCCGTGGACAGGGGGTGTCGAAGCTTTCTTT. The encoded protein is CASSPWTGGVEAFF.

The chain couples TRBV7-9 to TRBJ1-2; TRBD1 might be the D (5 bases). V was cut by 6 bases and J by 2 bases, with 13 bases left in between. The germline gives CDR1 SEHNR, CDR2 FQNEAQ (reference sequence). This CDR3 has 14 amino acids. The DNA for the CDR3 is TGTGCCAGCAGTTCCAGCGGGGCAAACTATGGCTACACCTTC. Translation gives CASSSSGANYGYTF.

The V and J genes are TRBV6-1 and TRBJ1-3; D is uncertain. V was cut by 5 bases and J by 4 bases, with 12 bases left in between. CDR1 MNHNS and CDR2 SASEGT come from the germline V gene. CDR3 length: 14 residues. This CDR3 is CASSFGPGGNTIYF. In DNA, the CDR3 is TGTGCCAGCAGTTTTGGGCCAGGAGGAAACACCATATATTTT.

The chain has TRBV7-2 and TRBJ2-7; 8 nucleotides agree with TRBD2. In germline, CDR1 is SGHTA, CDR2 FQGNSA. Trimming removed 3 bases from V and 3 bases from J; junction bases left unmatched: 13. The CDR3 spans 17 residues. CDR3 bases: TGTGCCAGCAGCTTCAGAGGGGGTTTCAGCGGGAGCTACGAGCAGTACTTC. Translation gives CASSFRGGFSGSYEQYF. The whole variable domain, filled in from reference TRBV7-2 and TRBJ2-7, reads GAGVSQSPSNKVTEKGKDVELRCDPISGHTALYWYRQSLGQGLEFLIYFQGNSAPDKSGLPSDRFSAERTGGSVSTLTIQRTQQEDSAVYLCASSFRGGFSGSYEQYFGPGTRLTVT.

The chain is built from TRBV7-6 and TRBJ2-1; 9 bases map to TRBD2. CDR1 is SGHVS, CDR2 FNYEAQ, per germline. The CDR3 has 15 residues. Losses at the gene ends were 4 bases for V and 5 bases for J; bases not matched to a gene: 6. As DNA, the CDR3 is TGTGCCAGCAGCTCCACTAGCGGGTCGAACAATGAGCAGTTCTTC. Encoded protein: CASSSTSGSNNEQFF. Drawing the rest from reference TRBV7-6 and TRBJ2-1, the complete variable domain is GAGVSQSPRYKVTKRGQDVALRCDPISGHVSLYWYRQALGQGPEFLTYFNYEAQQDKSGLPNDRFSAERPEGSISTLTIQRTEQRDSAMYRCASSSTSGSNNEQFFGPGTRLTVL.

V usage is TRBV5-1 and J usage is TRBJ2-2; D gene uncertain. Trimming took off 3 bases at V and 1 base at J, with 7 bases between the two ends. The CDR3 covers 14 residues. In germline, CDR1 is SGHRS, CDR2 YFSETQ. The CDR3 here is CASSSEVNTGELFF. As DNA, the CDR3 is TGCGCCAGCAGCTCAGAAGTGAACACCGGGGAGCTGTTTTTT.

The chain employs TRBV30 and TRBJ2-3; the D gene is possibly TRBD2 (5 bases). Trimming took 1 base from V and 3 from J, leaving 8 bases between them. Germline V gives CDR1 GTSNPN, CDR2 SVGIG (reference sequence). This CDR3 spans 13 amino acids. The CDR3, as DNA: TGTGCCTGGAGTGAAGGCGGGACAGATACGCAGTATTTT. It translates to CAWSEGGTDTQYF.

The count of this clone is one. J is TRBJ1-2 and V is TRBV2; the match to TRBD1 covers 7 bases. With 7 bases clipped from V and 4 bases from J, the junction kept 9 bases outside the gene matches. This CDR3 has 14 amino acids. The germline gives CDR1 SNHLY, CDR2 FYNNEI. CDR3 in DNA: TGTGCCAGCACTGTAGAGGGACAGCTCTATGGCTACACCTTC. This sequence encodes CASTVEGQLYGYTF.

This rearrangement joins TRBV11-2 to TRBJ2-1; D possibly corresponds to TRBD2 (5 bases). CDR1 is SGHAT, CDR2 FQNNGV, per germline. Trimming took off 1 base at V and 9 bases at J, with 16 bases between the two ends. The CDR3 loop spans 15 amino acids. For the CDR3, the DNA is TGTGCCAGCAGCTTAGTTCAGAGTGGTCGGGGTGAGCAGTTCTTC. Translation gives CASSLVQSGRGEQFF.

This chain joins TRBV19 and TRBJ2-3; 9 nucleotides line up with TRBD2. The germline gives CDR1 LNHDA, CDR2 SQIVND (reference sequence). The CDR3 length is 13 residues. The V and J ends lost 11 bases and 1 base, in that order; junction bases with no gene match: 4. The CDR3 here is CASRLAGTDTQYF. The CDR3 nucleotides read TGTGCCTCCCGACTAGCGGGCACAGATACGCAGTATTTT.

The CDR3 loop is CSVYGQGRVVGAFF. The CDR3 region has the DNA TGCAGCGTTTATGGACAGGGGAGAGTAGTAGGAGCTTTCTTT. The chain has TRBV29-1 and TRBJ1-1, with TRBD1 matching over 9 bases. V dropped 5 bases and J dropped 10; count of bases not matched to a gene: 14. The CDR3 loop spans 14 amino acids. The germline V gene encodes CDR1 SQVTM and CDR2 ANQGSEA.

The J gene is TRBJ1-1, the V gene TRBV6-5; D is unclear. Trimming left V 2 bases short and J 6 bases short, with 10 bases between. CDR1 and CDR2 from the germline V gene are MNHEY and SVGAGI. The CDR3 consists of 13 residues. Here the CDR3 DNA reads TGTGCCAGCAGTTACGTCAGCGGTTCTGAAGCTTTCTTT. Translation: CASSYVSGSEAFF.

The chain is built from TRBV28 and TRBJ1-2; D is ambiguous. The CDR3 extends over 15 amino acids. With 5 bases removed from V and 5 bases from J, the gap between germline ends came to 18 bases. Germline V gene data show CDR1 as MDHEN and CDR2 as SYDVKM. CDR3 nucleotides: TGTGCCAGCAGTCTAGACCAGGCAGGAGGGTATGGCTACACCTTC. Encoded protein: CASSLDQAGGYGYTF.

The V and J genes are TRBV2 and TRBJ1-5; TRBD1 might be the D (6 bases). The V gene's germline CDR1 is SNHLY and CDR2 FYNNEI. This CDR3 region has 16 residues. V lost 2 bases and J lost 7, with 18 bases in between. The CDR3 spells CASSEQGRGYGQPQHF. The CDR3 region has the DNA TGTGCCAGCAGTGAACAGGGCAGGGGCTACGGGCAGCCCCAGCATTTT.

To note about this clone: An end of the junction differs from the germline gene, which may be a read error. This rearrangement joins TRBV2 to TRBJ1-5, with 7 bases lining up with TRBD1. CDR3 size: 11 residues. Germline V gives CDR1 SNHLY, CDR2 FYNNEI. For the CDR3, the DNA is TGTGCCAGCAGCCGACAGGGTGCGTTGGCTTTT. This sequence encodes CASSRQGALAF.